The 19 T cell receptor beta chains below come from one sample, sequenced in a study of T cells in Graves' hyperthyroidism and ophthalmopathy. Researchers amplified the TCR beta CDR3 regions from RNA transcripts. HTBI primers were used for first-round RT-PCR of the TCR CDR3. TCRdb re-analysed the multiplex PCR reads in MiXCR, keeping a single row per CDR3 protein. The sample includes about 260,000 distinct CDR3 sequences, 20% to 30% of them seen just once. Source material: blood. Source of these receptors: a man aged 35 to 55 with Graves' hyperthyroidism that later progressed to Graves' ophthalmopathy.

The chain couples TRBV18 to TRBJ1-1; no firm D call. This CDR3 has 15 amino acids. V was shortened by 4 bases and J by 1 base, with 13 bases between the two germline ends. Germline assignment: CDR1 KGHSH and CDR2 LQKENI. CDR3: CASSQFSGRNTEAFF. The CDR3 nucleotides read TGTGCCAGCTCACAATTCTCTGGGAGGAACACTGAAGCTTTCTTT. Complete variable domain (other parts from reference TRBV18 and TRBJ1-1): NAGVMQNPRHLVRRRGQEARLRCSPMKGHSHVYWYRQLPEEGLKFMVYLQKENIIDESGMPKERFSAEFPKEGPSILRIQQVVRGDSAAYFCASSQFSGRNTEAFFGQGTRLTVV.

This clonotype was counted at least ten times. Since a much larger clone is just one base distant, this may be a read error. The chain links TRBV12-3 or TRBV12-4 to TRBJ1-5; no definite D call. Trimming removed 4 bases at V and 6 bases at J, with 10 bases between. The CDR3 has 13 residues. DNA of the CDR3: TGTGCCAGCAGTTCAGCCCCGCGTCAGCCCCAGCATTTT. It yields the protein CASSSAPRQPQHF.

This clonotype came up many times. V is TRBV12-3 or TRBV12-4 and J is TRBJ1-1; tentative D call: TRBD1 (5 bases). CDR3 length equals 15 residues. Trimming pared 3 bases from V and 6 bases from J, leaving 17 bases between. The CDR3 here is CASSLGGIRIPEAFF. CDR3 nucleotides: TGTGCCAGCAGTTTGGGGGGGATCCGGATTCCTGAAGCTTTCTTT.

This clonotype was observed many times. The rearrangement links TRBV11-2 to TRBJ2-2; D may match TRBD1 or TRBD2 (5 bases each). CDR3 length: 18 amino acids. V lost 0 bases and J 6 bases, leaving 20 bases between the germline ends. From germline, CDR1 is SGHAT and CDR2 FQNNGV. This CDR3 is CASSLDGDLPGGPGELFF. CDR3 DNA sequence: TGTGCCAGCAGCTTAGACGGGGACCTTCCTGGGGGTCCCGGGGAGCTGTTTTTT.

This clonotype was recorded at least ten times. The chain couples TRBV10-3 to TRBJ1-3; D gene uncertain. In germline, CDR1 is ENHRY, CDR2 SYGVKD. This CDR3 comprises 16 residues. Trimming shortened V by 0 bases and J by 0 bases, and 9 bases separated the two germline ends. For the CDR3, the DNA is TGTGCCATCAGTGAGTCTGACGGAGGCTCTGGAAACACCATATATTTT. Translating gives CAISESDGGSGNTIYF.

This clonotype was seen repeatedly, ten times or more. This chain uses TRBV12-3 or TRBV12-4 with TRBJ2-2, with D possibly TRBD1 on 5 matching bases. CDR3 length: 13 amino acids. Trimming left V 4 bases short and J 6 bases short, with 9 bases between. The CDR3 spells CASSSTGPGELFF. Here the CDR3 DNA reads TGTGCCAGCAGTTCTACAGGACCCGGGGAGCTGTTTTTT.

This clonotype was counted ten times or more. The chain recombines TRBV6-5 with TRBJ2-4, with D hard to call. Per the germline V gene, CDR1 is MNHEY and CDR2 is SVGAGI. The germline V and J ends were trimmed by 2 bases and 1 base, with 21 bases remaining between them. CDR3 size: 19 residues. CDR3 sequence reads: CASSYDHDQRQYAKNIQYF. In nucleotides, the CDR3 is TGTGCCAGCAGTTACGACCACGATCAGAGGCAGTACGCCAAAAACATTCAGTACTTC.

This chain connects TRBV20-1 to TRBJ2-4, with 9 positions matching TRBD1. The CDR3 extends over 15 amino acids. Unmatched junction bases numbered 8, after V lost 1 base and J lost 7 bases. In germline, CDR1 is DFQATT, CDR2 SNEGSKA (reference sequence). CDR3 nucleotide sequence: TGCAGTGCTAGAGGGACAGGGGCAGCGGGGAACATTCAGTACTTC. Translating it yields CSARGTGAAGNIQYF.

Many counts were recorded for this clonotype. For the CDR3, the DNA is TGCAGCGTTGAAGATACAGGGGGAAACTATGGCTACACCTTC. Its protein is CSVEDTGGNYGYTF. J is TRBJ1-2 and V is TRBV29-1; 8 nucleotides match TRBD1. The V segment lost 0 bases and the J segment 2 bases; nucleotides outside the gene matches: 2. The CDR3 runs to 14 residues. Germline CDR1 reads SQVTM; CDR2 reads ANQGSEA. Filled out from reference TRBV29-1 and TRBJ1-2, the complete variable domain reads SAVISQKPSRDICQRGTSLTIQCQVDSQVTMMFWYRQQPGQSLTLIATANQGSEATYESGFVIDKFPISRPNLTFSTLTVSNMSPEDSSIYLCSVEDTGGNYGYTFGSGTRLTVV.

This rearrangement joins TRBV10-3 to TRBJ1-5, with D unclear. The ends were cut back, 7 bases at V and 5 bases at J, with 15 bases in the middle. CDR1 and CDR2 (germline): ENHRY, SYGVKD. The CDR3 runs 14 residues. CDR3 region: CAINHRREDQPQHF. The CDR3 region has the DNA TGTGCCATCAATCACAGACGGGAGGATCAGCCCCAGCATTTT.

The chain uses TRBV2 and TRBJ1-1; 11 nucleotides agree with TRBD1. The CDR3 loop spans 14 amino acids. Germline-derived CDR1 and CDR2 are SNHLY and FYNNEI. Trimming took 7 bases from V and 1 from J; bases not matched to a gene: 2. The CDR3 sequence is CASTGQGANTEAFF. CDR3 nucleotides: TGTGCCAGCACCGGACAGGGGGCGAACACTGAAGCTTTCTTT.

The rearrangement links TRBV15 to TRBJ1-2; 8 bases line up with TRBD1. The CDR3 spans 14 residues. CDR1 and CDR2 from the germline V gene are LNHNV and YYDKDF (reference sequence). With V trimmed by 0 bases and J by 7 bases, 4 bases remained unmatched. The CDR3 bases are TGTGCCACCAGCAGAGATAGGACAGGGACTGGCTACACCTTC. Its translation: CATSRDRTGTGYTF.

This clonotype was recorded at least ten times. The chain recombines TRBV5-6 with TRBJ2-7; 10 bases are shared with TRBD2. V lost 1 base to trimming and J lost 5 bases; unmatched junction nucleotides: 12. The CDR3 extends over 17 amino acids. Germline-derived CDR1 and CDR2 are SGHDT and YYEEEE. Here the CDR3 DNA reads TGTGCCAGCAGCTTGAGTCTAGCGGGAGTTGAGAACGACGAGCAGTACTTC. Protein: CASSLSLAGVENDEQYF.

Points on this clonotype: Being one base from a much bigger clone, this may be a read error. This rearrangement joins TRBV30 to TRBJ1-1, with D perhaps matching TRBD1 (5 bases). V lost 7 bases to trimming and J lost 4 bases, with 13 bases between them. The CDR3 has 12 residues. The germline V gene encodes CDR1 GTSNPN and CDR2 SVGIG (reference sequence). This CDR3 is CALNRQFTEAFF. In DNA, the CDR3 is TGTGCCTTGAATAGACAGTTCACTGAAGCTTTCTTT.

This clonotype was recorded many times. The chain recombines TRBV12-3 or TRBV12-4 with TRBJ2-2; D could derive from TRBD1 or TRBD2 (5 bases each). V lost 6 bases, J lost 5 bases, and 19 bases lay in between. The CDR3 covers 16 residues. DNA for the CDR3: TGTGCCAGCAGCAAACGAACCGGGACCGAAACCGGGGAGCTGTTTTTT. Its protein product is CASSKRTGTETGELFF.

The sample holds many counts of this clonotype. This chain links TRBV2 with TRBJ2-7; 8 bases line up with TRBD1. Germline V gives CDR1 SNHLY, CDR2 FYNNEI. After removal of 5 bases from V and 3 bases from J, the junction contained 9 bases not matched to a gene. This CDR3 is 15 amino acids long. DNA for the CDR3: TGTGCCAGCAGTTCACCACGACAGGGGATCTACGAGCAGTACTTC. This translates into CASSSPRQGIYEQYF.

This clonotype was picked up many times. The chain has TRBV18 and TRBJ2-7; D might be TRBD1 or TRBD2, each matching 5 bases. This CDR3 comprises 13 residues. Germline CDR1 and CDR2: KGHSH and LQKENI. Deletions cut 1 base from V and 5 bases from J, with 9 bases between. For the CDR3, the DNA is TGTGCCAGCTCACCACTCGGGACGGACGAGCAGTACTTC. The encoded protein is CASSPLGTDEQYF.

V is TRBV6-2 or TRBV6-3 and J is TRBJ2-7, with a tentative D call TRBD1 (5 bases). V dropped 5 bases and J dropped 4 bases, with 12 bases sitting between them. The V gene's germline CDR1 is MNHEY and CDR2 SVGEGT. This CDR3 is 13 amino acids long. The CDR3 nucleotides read TGTGCCAGCAGTCCATACAACAGGTACGAGCAGTACTTC. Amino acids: CASSPYNRYEQYF.

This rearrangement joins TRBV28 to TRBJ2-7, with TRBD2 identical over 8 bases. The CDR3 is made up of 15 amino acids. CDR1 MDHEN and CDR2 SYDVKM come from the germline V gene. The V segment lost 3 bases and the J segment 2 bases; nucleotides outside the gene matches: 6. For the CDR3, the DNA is TGTGCCAGCAGTTTTCCGAGCGGGAGAGCCTACGAGCAGTACTTC. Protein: CASSFPSGRAYEQYF.